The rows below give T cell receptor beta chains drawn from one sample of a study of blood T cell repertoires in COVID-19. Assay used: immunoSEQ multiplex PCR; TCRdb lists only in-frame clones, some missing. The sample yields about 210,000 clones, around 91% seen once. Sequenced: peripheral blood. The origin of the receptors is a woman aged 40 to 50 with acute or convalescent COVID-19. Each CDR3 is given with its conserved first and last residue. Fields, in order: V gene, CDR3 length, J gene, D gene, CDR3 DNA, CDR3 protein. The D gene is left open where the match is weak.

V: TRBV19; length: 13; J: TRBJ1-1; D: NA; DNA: TGTGCCAGTAGTATTAGAGGGGGCACTGAAGCTTTCTTT; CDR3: CASSIRGGTEAFF
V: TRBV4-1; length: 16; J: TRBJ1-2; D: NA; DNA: TGCGCCAGCAGCCAAGTCCTCCGGGGTTGGGAGAATGGCTACACCTTC; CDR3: CASSQVLRGWENGYTF
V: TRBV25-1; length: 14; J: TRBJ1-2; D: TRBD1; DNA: TGTGCCAGCAGTGAACCGGGACAGGGGGAAGGCTACACCTTC; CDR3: CASSEPGQGEGYTF
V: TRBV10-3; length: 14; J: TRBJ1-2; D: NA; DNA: TGTGCCATCAGAGCCGCAGGGGCCTTCTATGGCTACACCTTC; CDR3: CAIRAAGAFYGYTF
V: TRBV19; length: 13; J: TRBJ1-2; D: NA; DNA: TGTGCCAGTAGTCCCACAGGGTACTATGGCTACACCTTC; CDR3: CASSPTGYYGYTF
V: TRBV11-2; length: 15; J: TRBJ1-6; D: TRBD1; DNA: TGTGCCAGCAGCGATGAAGGACAGGGGGTGATACCCCTCCACTTT; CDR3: CASSDEGQGVIPLHF
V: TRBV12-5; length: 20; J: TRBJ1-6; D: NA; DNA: TGTGCTAGTGGTTTATTTACGGGGGGGCTTTCAAGCTCCTATAATTCACCCCTCCACTTT; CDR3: CASGLFTGGLSSSYNSPLHF
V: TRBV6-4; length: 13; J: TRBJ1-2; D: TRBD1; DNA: TGTGCCAGCAGTTCGGGACAGGGCTATGGCTACACCTTC; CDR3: CASSSGQGYGYTF
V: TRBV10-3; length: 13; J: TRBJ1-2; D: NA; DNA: TGTGCCATCAGTGGGCAGGGTAACTATGGCTACACCTTC; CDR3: CAISGQGNYGYTF
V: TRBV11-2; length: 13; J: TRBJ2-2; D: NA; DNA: TGTGCCAGCAGCTTAGTTTCAACCGGGGAGCTGTTTTTT; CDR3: CASSLVSTGELFF
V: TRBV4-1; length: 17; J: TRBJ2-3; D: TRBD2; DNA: TGCGCCAGCAGCCAAGGTACCCTAGCGGGGGGGCCCGATACGCAGTATTTT; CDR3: CASSQGTLAGGPDTQYF
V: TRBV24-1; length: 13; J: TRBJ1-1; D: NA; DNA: TGTGCCACCAGTGATTCGGGAACCCGAGGAGCTTTCTTT; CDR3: CATSDSGTRGAFF
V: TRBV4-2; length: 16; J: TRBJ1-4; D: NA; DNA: TGTGCCAGCAGCCCGGGGGGACGGGCTCTTCATGAAAAACTGTTTTTT; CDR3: CASSPGGRALHEKLFF
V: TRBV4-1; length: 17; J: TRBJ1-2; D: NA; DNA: TGCGCCAGCAGCCATTGGAGTTCGGGACTCTCCCAAGCTGGCTACACCTTC; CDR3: CASSHWSSGLSQAGYTF